This T cell receptor beta chain was obtained from a study of control samples from healthy donors and cancer patients. Per the germline V gene, CDR1 is SGHTS and CDR2 is YDEGEE. Trimming pared 1 base from V and 0 bases from J, leaving 7 bases between. The CDR3 runs 14 residues. Method: immunoSEQ multiplex PCR; TCRdb's copy keeps in-frame clones and lacks some. Of 390,000 or so clones in the sample, over 75% are singletons; the top ten hold 5.5% to 8%. The sequenced sample consisted of PBMCs. The rearrangement uses TRBV5-8 and TRBJ2-5; D unresolved. This sequence originates from a man between 35 and 55 years old with head and neck cancer. CDR3 nucleotides: TGTGCCAGCAGCTTGCGCGGATACCAAGAGACCCAGTACTTC. The encoded protein is CASSLRGYQETQYF. Full variable domain (outside the CDR3, taken from reference TRBV5-8 and TRBJ2-5): EAGVTQSPTHLIKTRGQQATLRCSPISGHTSVYWYQQALGLGLQFLLWYDEGEERNRGNFPPRFSGRQFPNYSSELNVNALELEDSALYLCASSLRGYQETQYFGPGTRLLVL.